Each of the 5 T cell receptor beta chains below was sequenced from the same sample in a study of CD8 T cells in Susac syndrome. Reverse transcription of about 0.5 to 1 ug RNA was carried out with random hexamers. TCRdb analysed the immunoSEQ multiplex PCR reads with MiXCR anew, one entry per CDR3 protein. The table records about 190,000 distinct CDR3 sequences, 90% to 97% of them present only once. Sequencing used CD4+ T cells from PBMCs. These receptors were taken from a human donor with Susac syndrome.

This clonotype was recorded only once. The V call is TRBV29-1, the J call TRBJ2-1, with TRBD2 matching over 10 bases. Trimming took 3 bases from V and 9 from J; bases not matched to a gene: 8. The CDR3 is made up of 14 amino acids. Germline CDR1 SQVTM, CDR2 ANQGSEA. Here the CDR3 DNA reads TGCAGCGTTGACTTTACAGCGGGGGGGCCTGAGCAGTTCTTC. Translated: CSVDFTAGGPEQFF.

The rearrangement joins TRBV30 to TRBJ2-3; perhaps TRBD1 as D (6 bases). Germline V gives CDR1 GTSNPN, CDR2 SVGIG (reference sequence). Trimming cost V 3 bases and J 0 bases, with 16 bases left between them. CDR3 length: 16 residues. Here the CDR3 DNA reads TGTGCCTGGAGCCGAGCCGACAGGATAAGCACAGATACGCAGTATTTT. It translates to CAWSRADRISTDTQYF.

This clonotype was observed a few times. This chain connects TRBV19 to TRBJ2-7; D is unresolved. Deletions cut 5 bases from V and 1 base from J, with 6 bases between. Germline CDR1 and CDR2: LNHDA and SQIVND (reference sequence). CDR3 length equals 12 residues. CDR3 sequence: CASSHGSYEQYF. The CDR3 nucleotides read TGTGCCAGTAGTCACGGGTCCTACGAGCAGTACTTC.

A single count supports this clonotype. CDR3 DNA: TGTGCCAGCAGACCTACGGGCCGGGGACGAAAAGAGACCCAGTACTTC. This codes for CASRPTGRGRKETQYF. The chain joins TRBV12-3 or TRBV12-4 to TRBJ2-5, with D perhaps given as TRBD1 or TRBD2 (5 bases each). Trimming removed 6 bases at V and 3 bases at J, with 20 bases between. There are 16 residues in the CDR3.

The V and J genes are TRBV7-3 and TRBJ2-1, with D possibly being TRBD2 (6 bases). CDR3 size: 15 residues. The germline V gene encodes CDR1 SGHTA and CDR2 FQGTGA. V shed 3 bases and J shed 1 base, with 10 bases lying between them. CDR3 coding DNA: TGTGCCAGCAGCTTTAATCGGGAGTCCTACAATGAGCAGTTCTTC. Translated: CASSFNRESYNEQFF.